One T cell receptor beta chain is described in this entry. Its antigen remains unidentified. The CDR3 sequence is 13 residues long. Losses at the gene ends were 4 bases for V and 2 bases for J; bases not matched to a gene: 2. The germline gives CDR1 SGHNT, CDR2 YYREEE (reference sequence). This sample was included in a study of cytomegalovirus exposure and HLA in healthy donors. Study outcomes and limitations: Later analysis identified a missense DCLRE1C variant that was linked to TCR beta V- and J-gene trimming. There were several of the most significant clusters that appeared linked to common viral pathogens in a later analysis. Reported findings show TCR beta sequences accurately forecast HLA-A and HLA-B alleles in most subjects.

PCR amplification relied on 60 Vbeta primers (plus 13 Jbeta primers). Profiled with immunoSEQ multiplex PCR; TCRdb holds only in-frame clones, not every one. The profile shows roughly 98,000 clones, 62% of them singletons. The TCR sequence derives from a woman aged 25 to 39 in good health and CMV-seropositive. The sequencing input was PBMCs. The chain links TRBV5-4 to TRBJ2-7, with 8 nucleotides matching TRBD1. CDR3 protein: CASSEDRAYEQYF. The CDR3 nucleotides read TGTGCCAGCAGCGAGGACAGGGCCTACGAGCAGTACTTC.